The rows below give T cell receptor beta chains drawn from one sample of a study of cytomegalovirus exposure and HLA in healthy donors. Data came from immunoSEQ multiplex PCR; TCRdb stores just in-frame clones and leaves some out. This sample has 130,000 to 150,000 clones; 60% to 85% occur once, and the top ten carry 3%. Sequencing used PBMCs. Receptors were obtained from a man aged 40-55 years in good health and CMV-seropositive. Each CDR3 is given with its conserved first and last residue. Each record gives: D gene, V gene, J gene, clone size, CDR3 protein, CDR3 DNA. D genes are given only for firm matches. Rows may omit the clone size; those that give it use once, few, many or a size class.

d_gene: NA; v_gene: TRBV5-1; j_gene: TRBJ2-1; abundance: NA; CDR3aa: CASVARDNEQFF; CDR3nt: TGCGCCAGCGTGGCCCGTGACAATGAGCAGTTCTTC
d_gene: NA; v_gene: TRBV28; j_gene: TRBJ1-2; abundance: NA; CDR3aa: CASSLGGASNYGYTF; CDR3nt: TGTGCCAGCAGTTTAGGGGGGGCGTCTAACTATGGCTACACCTTC
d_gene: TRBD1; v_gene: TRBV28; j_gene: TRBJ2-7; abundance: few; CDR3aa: CASSFGTGYHEQYF; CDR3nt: TGTGCCAGCAGTTTCGGGACAGGGTACCACGAGCAGTACTTC
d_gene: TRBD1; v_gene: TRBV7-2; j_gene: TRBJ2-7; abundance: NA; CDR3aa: CASSAGTGRVYEQYF; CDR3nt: TGTGCCAGCAGCGCCGGGACAGGGAGGGTCTACGAGCAGTACTTC
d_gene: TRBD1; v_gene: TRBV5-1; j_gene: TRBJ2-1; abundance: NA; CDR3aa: CASSLVVSGQGINEQFF; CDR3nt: TGCGCCAGCAGCTTGGTGGTATCGGGACAGGGGATCAATGAGCAGTTCTTC
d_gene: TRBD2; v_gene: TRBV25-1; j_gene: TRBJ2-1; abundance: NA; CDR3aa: CASSGLAGLSYNEQFF; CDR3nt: TGTGCCAGCAGTGGACTAGCGGGACTCTCCTACAATGAGCAGTTCTTC
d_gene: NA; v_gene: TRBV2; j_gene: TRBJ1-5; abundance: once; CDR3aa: CASTPAGSNQPQHF; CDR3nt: TGTGCCAGCACCCCCGCCGGTAGCAATCAGCCCCAGCATTTT
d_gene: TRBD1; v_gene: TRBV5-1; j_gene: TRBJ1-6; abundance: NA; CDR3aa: CASSLGGTGNSPLHF; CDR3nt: TGCGCCAGCAGCTTGGGTGGGACAGGGAATTCACCCCTCCACTTT
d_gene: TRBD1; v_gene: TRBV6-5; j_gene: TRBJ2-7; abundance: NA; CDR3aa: CASSGNRDRVIEQYF; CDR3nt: TGTGCCAGCAGTGGGAACCGGGACAGGGTCATCGAGCAGTACTTC
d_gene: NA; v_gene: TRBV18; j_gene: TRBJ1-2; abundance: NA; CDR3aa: CASSPEEGLLGYTF; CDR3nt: TGTGCCAGCTCACCAGAGGAAGGACTGCTTGGCTACACCTTC
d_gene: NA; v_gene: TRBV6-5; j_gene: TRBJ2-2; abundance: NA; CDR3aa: CASTGANTGELFF; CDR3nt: TGTGCCAGCACAGGGGCGAACACCGGGGAGCTGTTTTTT
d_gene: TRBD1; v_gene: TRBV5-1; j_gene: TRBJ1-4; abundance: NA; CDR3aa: CASSLGQGNEKLFF; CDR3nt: TGCGCCAGCAGCTTAGGACAGGGCAATGAAAAACTGTTTTTT
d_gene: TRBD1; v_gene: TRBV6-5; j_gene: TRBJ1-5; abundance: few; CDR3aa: CASSTRTGGNQPQHF; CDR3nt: TGTGCCAGCAGTACGCGGACAGGCGGGAATCAGCCCCAGCATTTT
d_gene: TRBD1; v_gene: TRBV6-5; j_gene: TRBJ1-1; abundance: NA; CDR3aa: CASSIGQGLNTEAFF; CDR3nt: TGTGCCAGCAGTATCGGACAGGGTTTGAACACTGAAGCTTTCTTT
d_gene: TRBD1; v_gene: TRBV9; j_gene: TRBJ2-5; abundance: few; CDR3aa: CASQQGAAGAQYF; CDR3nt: TGTGCCAGCCAACAGGGGGCGGCGGGGGCCCAGTACTTC
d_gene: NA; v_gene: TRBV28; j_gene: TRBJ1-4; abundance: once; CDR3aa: CASSLPQGGNEKLFF; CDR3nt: TGTGCCAGCAGTTTACCTCAAGGGGGAAATGAAAAACTGTTTTTT
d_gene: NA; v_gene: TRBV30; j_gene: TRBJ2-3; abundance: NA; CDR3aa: CAWSVRADNTDTQYF; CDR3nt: TGTGCCTGGAGTGTACGAGCGGATAACACAGATACGCAGTATTTT
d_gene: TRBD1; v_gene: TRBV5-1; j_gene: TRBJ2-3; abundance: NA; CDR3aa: CASSLGQGASDTQYF; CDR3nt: TGCGCCAGCAGCTTGGGACAGGGGGCCTCAGATACGCAGTATTTT
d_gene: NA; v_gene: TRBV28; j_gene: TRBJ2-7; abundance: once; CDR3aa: CASSSSRQAYEQYF; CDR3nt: TGTGCCAGCAGTTCATCAAGACAGGCGTACGAGCAGTACTTC
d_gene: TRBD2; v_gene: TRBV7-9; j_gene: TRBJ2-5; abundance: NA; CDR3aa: CASSGYGLAGGYQETQYF; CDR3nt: TGTGCCAGCTCAGGGTACGGGCTAGCGGGAGGTTATCAAGAGACCCAGTACTTC